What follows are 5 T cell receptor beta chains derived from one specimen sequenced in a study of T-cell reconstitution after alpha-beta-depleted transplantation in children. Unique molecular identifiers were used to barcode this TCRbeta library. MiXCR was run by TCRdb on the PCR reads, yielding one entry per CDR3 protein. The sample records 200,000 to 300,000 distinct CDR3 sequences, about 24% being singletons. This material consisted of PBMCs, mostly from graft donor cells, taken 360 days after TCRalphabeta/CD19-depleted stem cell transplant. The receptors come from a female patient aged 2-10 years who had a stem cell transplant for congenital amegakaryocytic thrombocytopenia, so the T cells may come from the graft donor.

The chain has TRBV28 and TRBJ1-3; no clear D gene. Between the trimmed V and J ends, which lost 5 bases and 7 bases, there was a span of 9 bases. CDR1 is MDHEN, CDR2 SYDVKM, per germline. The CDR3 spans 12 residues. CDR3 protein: CASSPPRNTIYF. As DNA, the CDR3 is TGTGCCAGCAGTCCGCCTCGGAACACCATATATTTT.

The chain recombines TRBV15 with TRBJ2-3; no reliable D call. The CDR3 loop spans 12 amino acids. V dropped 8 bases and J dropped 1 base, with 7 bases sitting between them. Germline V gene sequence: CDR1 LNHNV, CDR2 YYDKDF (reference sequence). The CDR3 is CATGRGTDTQYF. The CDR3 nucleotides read TGTGCCACCGGTCGGGGCACAGATACGCAGTATTTT.

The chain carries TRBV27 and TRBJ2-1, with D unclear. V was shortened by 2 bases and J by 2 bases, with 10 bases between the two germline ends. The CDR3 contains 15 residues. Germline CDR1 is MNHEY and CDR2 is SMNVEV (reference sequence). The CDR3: CASSLRGTTYNEQFF. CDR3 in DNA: TGTGCCAGCAGTTTACGCGGTACCACCTACAATGAGCAGTTCTTC.

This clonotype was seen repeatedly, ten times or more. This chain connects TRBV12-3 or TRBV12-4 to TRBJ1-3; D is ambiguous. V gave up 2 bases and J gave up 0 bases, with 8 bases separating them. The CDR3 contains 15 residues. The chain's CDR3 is CASSLLVYSGNTIYF. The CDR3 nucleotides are TGTGCCAGCAGTTTACTGGTTTACTCTGGAAACACCATATATTTT.

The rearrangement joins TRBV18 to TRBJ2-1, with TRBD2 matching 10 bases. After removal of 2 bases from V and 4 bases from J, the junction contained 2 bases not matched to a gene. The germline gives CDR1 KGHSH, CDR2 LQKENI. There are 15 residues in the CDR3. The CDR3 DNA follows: TGTGCCAGCTCACCATGGACTAGCGGTTACAATGAGCAGTTCTTC. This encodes CASSPWTSGYNEQFF.